This T cell receptor (beta chain) originates from a study of CD8 T cells in ankylosing spondylitis. The CDR3 is 14 residues long. V lost 6 bases and J 3 bases, leaving 12 bases between the germline ends. Each CDR3 protein is one row after TCRdb ran MiXCR on the 5' RACE reads. The repertoire holds some 220,000 distinct CDR3 sequences, with 8% to 11% as singletons. This clonotype was observed at least ten times. Material for sequencing was blood, either unsorted or a sorted T cell fraction (not recorded which). The chain has TRBV12-3 or TRBV12-4 and TRBJ2-1; possibly TRBD2 for D (6 bases). This receptor was identified in a male donor with ankylosing spondylitis or in good health (not recorded which). This CDR3 reads CASSHGRDYNEQFF. As DNA, the CDR3 is TGTGCCAGCAGCCACGGGAGAGACTACAATGAGCAGTTCTTC.